This T cell receptor (beta chain) was captured by sequencing in a study of T cell repertoires in cytomegalovirus infection. Looking at the study overall: Indications of both CMV infection and matching HLA type were provided by public TCR beta signatures.

CDR3 size: 15 residues. The V end lost 2 bases, the J end lost 10 bases, and 18 bases lay between the germline ends. Germline CDR1 MNHNS, CDR2 SASEGT. This clonotype was counted between two and nine times. The target antigen is unknown. TCRdb re-derived calls from the reads in MiXCR, one entry per CDR3 protein. The sample has roughly 720,000 distinct CDR3 sequences, about 40% seen once; the top ten hold around 3%. Study-level points and caveats: Pooled public TCR beta family frequency picked out CMV carriers with the relevant HLA. CMV-specific TCR beta clonotypes restricted by HLA-C dominated the ex vivo response.

This receptor was identified in a human donor in good health (CMV status not recorded). Some clones in this sample may be carry-over from other donors' samples. V usage is TRBV6-1 and J usage is TRBJ1-5; D is undetermined. Specimen: PBMCs. In DNA, the CDR3 is TGTGCCAGCAGTGAACTAGTACGGGCCTCCGATCCCCAGCATTTT. Its translation: CASSELVRASDPQHF.